The next 32 T cell receptor beta chains were all read from a single sample in a study of cytomegalovirus exposure and HLA in healthy donors. The repertoire was sequenced with immunoSEQ multiplex PCR; TCRdb's copy has only in-frame clones and lacks some. The top ten clones hold 6% to 8% of a sample with some 190,000 clones, more than 75% of them seen once. Sequenced material: PBMCs. Receptor source: a man aged 25 to 40 in good health and CMV-seropositive.

The rearrangement uses TRBV30 and TRBJ2-1; 7 bases fit TRBD2. With 4 bases clipped from V and 10 bases from J, the junction kept 4 bases outside the gene matches. CDR1 is GTSNPN and CDR2 is SVGIG in the germline V gene (reference sequence). CDR3 length equals 11 residues. CDR3 coding DNA: TGTGCCTGGAATGTGGGGGGGGAGCAGTTCTTC. It encodes CAWNVGGEQFF.

The chain is built from TRBV6-1 and TRBJ2-7, with a tentative D call TRBD1 (7 bases). Trimming removed 6 bases at V and 0 bases at J, with 12 bases between. The CDR3 loop spans 14 amino acids. CDR1 and CDR2 (germline): MNHNS, SASEGT. The chain's CDR3 is CASRGGQFSYEQYF. Here the CDR3 DNA reads TGTGCCAGCAGGGGGGGACAGTTCTCCTACGAGCAGTACTTC.

The chain employs TRBV29-1 and TRBJ1-2; D not certain. In germline, CDR1 is SQVTM, CDR2 ANQGSEA. Between the trimmed V and J ends, which lost 3 bases and 6 bases, there was a span of 11 bases. This CDR3 is 12 amino acids long. In nucleotides, the CDR3 is TGCAGCGTTGAGAGGTCCTCTCATGGCTACACCTTC. Protein: CSVERSSHGYTF.

The V and J genes are TRBV27 and TRBJ1-2, with D hard to call. V lost 4 bases to trimming and J lost 2 bases, with 11 bases between them. Per germline, CDR1 MNHEY and CDR2 SMNVEV (reference sequence). The CDR3 runs 14 residues. The CDR3, as DNA: TGTGCCAGCAGTTCCTCAAGCAGAAACTATGGCTACACCTTC. Translating gives CASSSSSRNYGYTF.

The chain employs TRBV6-6 and TRBJ2-7; no definite D call. Trimming shortened V by 6 bases and J by 2 bases, and 8 bases separated the two germline ends. There are 12 residues in the CDR3. Germline lookup yields CDR1 MNHNY and CDR2 SVGAGI (reference sequence). DNA of the CDR3: TGTGCCAGCAGCCCTGGGGCCTACGAGCAGTACTTC. It yields the protein CASSPGAYEQYF.

The V and J genes are TRBV7-3 and TRBJ2-3; 12 bases line up with TRBD2. This CDR3 is 17 amino acids long. CDR1 and CDR2 from the germline V gene are SGHTA and FQGTGA. Trimming removed 4 bases from V and 3 bases from J; junction bases left unmatched: 8. CDR3: CASSSITSGRFTDTQYF. The CDR3 DNA is TGTGCCAGCAGCTCCATAACTAGCGGGAGGTTTACAGATACGCAGTATTTT.

This sequence joins TRBV5-8 and TRBJ2-1; 9 nucleotides match TRBD2. The J segment lost 6 bases and the V segment lost 5 bases, leaving 6 bases of the junction unmatched. CDR3 length equals 14 residues. Germline loops: CDR1 SGHTS, CDR2 YDEGEE. The CDR3 protein is CASRPGTSSNEQFF. CDR3 sequence (DNA): TGTGCCAGCAGGCCCGGGACTAGCAGCAATGAGCAGTTCTTC. Full variable domain (missing parts from reference TRBV5-8 and TRBJ2-1): EAGVTQSPTHLIKTRGQQATLRCSPISGHTSVYWYQQALGLGLQFLLWYDEGEERNRGNFPPRFSGRQFPNYSSELNVNALELEDSALYLCASRPGTSSNEQFFGPGTRLTVL.

This rearrangement joins TRBV6-5 to TRBJ2-1; TRBD2 is a possible D gene (6 bases). Per the germline V gene, CDR1 is MNHEY and CDR2 is SVGAGI. There are 15 residues in the CDR3. V was cut by 2 bases and J by 0 bases, with 8 bases left in between. The CDR3 DNA reads TGTGCCAGCAGTTACGGGGGGAGCTCCTACAATGAGCAGTTCTTC. Translated, it gives CASSYGGSSYNEQFF.

The rearrangement uses TRBV7-2 and TRBJ1-5, with a possible D match to TRBD1 (5 bases). The CDR3 loop spans 18 amino acids. V gave up 2 bases and J gave up 1 base, with 18 bases separating them. Germline lookup yields CDR1 SGHTA and CDR2 FQGNSA. In DNA, the CDR3 is TGTGCCAGCAGCTTATGGATACCGGGACGGATAAGCAATCAGCCCCAGCATTTT. This codes for CASSLWIPGRISNQPQHF.

The V and J genes are TRBV4-2 and TRBJ2-1, with 11 bases lining up with TRBD2. The germline V gene encodes CDR1 LGHNA and CDR2 YNFKEQ. J gave up 9 bases and V 1 base, and 8 bases lay outside the gene matches. The CDR3 runs to 16 residues. CDR3: CASSQAILAGAGEQFF. CDR3 DNA sequence: TGTGCCAGCAGCCAAGCGATACTAGCGGGAGCGGGTGAGCAGTTCTTC.

The V and J genes are TRBV15 and TRBJ1-2; D not resolved. Germline CDR1 and CDR2: LNHNV and YYDKDF (reference sequence). The germline V and J ends were trimmed by 0 bases and 1 base, with 12 bases remaining between them. There are 16 residues in the CDR3. This CDR3 is CATSRDRAAVNYGYTF. Written as DNA, the CDR3 is TGTGCCACCAGCAGAGATCGGGCAGCTGTTAACTATGGCTACACCTTC.

This rearrangement joins TRBV11-2 to TRBJ2-2; D perhaps matches TRBD1 (5 bases). The CDR3 covers 15 residues. Per the germline V gene, CDR1 is SGHAT and CDR2 is FQNNGV. V shed 5 bases and J shed 1 base, with 11 bases lying between them. In DNA form, the CDR3 reads TGTGCCAGCAGCCAAGACAGATGGAACACCGGGGAGCTGTTTTTT. Translation gives CASSQDRWNTGELFF. Together with reference TRBV11-2 and TRBJ2-2, the CDR3 gives the full variable domain: EAGVAQSPRYKIIEKRQSVAFWCNPISGHATLYWYQQILGQGPKLLIQFQNNGVVDDSQLPKDRFSAERLKGVDSTLKIQPAKLEDSAVYLCASSQDRWNTGELFFGEGSRLTVL.

CDR3 sequence: CASKVQLGGGESYEQYF. The CDR3 bases are TGCGCCAGCAAGGTGCAGTTAGGAGGGGGGGAATCCTACGAGCAGTACTTC. The chain joins TRBV4-1 to TRBJ2-7, with D possibly being TRBD2 (7 bases). The V gene's germline CDR1 is MGHRA and CDR2 YSYEKL. This CDR3 contains 17 residues. Trimming took off 7 bases at V and 1 base at J, with 23 bases between the two ends.

This clone was seen once. The J gene is TRBJ1-6, the V gene TRBV30; D unresolved. Trimming removed 0 bases from V and 9 bases from J, with 18 bases in between. CDR3 length: 16 amino acids. Germline values: CDR1 GTSNPN, CDR2 SVGIG (reference sequence). The CDR3 DNA reads as TGTGCCTGGAGTGTAGGGCCAGTCGGGGTTGGTTCACCCCTCCACTTT. This gives the protein CAWSVGPVGVGSPLHF.

This clone was counted a single time. This sequence joins TRBV19 and TRBJ1-2; D is unclear. The CDR3 has 13 residues. In germline, CDR1 is LNHDA, CDR2 SQIVND (reference sequence). The ends were cut back, 7 bases at V and 7 bases at J, with 16 bases in the middle. CDR3 nucleotides: TGTGCCAGTACTATTGGCAGCCCGAGTGGCTACACCTTC. It translates to CASTIGSPSGYTF.

The chain links TRBV18 to TRBJ1-1, with a weak D call TRBD1 (5 bases). The ends were cut back, 2 bases at V and 3 bases at J, with 13 bases in the middle. This CDR3 is 15 amino acids long. Germline CDR1 and CDR2: KGHSH and LQKENI. CDR3: CASSPGQGPDTEAFF. CDR3 bases: TGTGCCAGCTCACCAGGGCAGGGCCCGGACACTGAAGCTTTCTTT.

The chain couples TRBV4-1 to TRBJ2-7; no clear D gene. The V and J ends lost 0 bases and 3 bases respectively, with 15 bases between them. The CDR3 consists of 16 residues. Looked up from germline, CDR1 is MGHRA and CDR2 is YSYEKL. The CDR3 nucleotides are TGCGCCAGCAGCCAAGATCTTAGGTCGGGTTACTACGAGCAGTACTTC. It yields the protein CASSQDLRSGYYEQYF.

The gene calls are TRBV7-9 and TRBJ2-3; D unclear. V shed 5 bases and J shed 1 base, with 10 bases lying between them. CDR1 and CDR2 (germline): SEHNR, FQNEAQ (reference sequence). This CDR3 contains 14 residues. Here the CDR3 reads CASSLLDRTDTQYF. The DNA of the CDR3 is TGTGCCAGCAGCCTTCTGGACCGCACAGATACGCAGTATTTT.

This rearrangement joins TRBV2 to TRBJ1-2, with TRBD1 as a possible D gene (5 bases). The CDR3 sequence is 15 residues long. V was clipped by 8 bases and J by 4 bases, with 20 bases between them. Germline lookup yields CDR1 SNHLY and CDR2 FYNNEI. This CDR3 reads CASGRDPSFLYGYTF. As DNA, the CDR3 is TGTGCCAGCGGCCGGGACCCCTCTTTTCTCTATGGCTACACCTTC.

V gene TRBV4-1 combines with J gene TRBJ1-2; D may be TRBD1 (6 bases). Germline CDR1 reads MGHRA; CDR2 reads YSYEKL. V lost 1 base and J lost 6, with 24 bases in between. The length of the CDR3 is 18 residues. CDR3 coding DNA: TGCGCCAGCAGCCAAGGAGATCGGGACACTACTTTTGGCGATGGCTACACCTTC. This sequence encodes CASSQGDRDTTFGDGYTF.

The gene calls are TRBV6-5 and TRBJ1-4, with TRBD1 identical over 7 bases. Unmatched junction bases numbered 3, after V lost 4 bases and J lost 4 bases. The CDR3 length is 14 residues. The germline gives CDR1 MNHEY, CDR2 SVGAGI. In nucleotides, the CDR3 is TGTGCCAGCAGTTGGGGACAGAGTAATGAAAAACTGTTTTTT. Translation gives CASSWGQSNEKLFF.

This rearrangement joins TRBV2 to TRBJ2-1; D is perhaps TRBD1 or TRBD2 (5 bases each). V was pared by 6 bases and J by 7 bases, with 16 bases between. The CDR3 runs 14 residues. From germline, CDR1 is SNHLY and CDR2 FYNNEI. The chain's CDR3 is CASRALGGGNEQFF. CDR3 DNA: TGTGCCAGCAGGGCCCTTGGGGGTGGGAATGAGCAGTTCTTC.

The CDR3: CASSPTGGLAGGYEQYF. As DNA, the CDR3 is TGTGCCAGCAGCCCAACAGGAGGACTAGCGGGGGGTTACGAGCAGTACTTC. J is TRBJ2-7 and V is TRBV7-6; 14 bases align to TRBD2. From germline, CDR1 is SGHVS and CDR2 FNYEAQ. The CDR3 contains 17 residues. The ends lost 5 bases at V and 4 bases at J; junction bases unmatched: 10.

The chain carries TRBV9 and TRBJ1-5; no clear D. This CDR3 spans 15 amino acids. The germline V gene has CDR1 SGDLS and CDR2 YYNGEE. Trimming cost V 1 base and J 3 bases, with 11 bases left between them. In DNA form, the CDR3 reads TGTGCCAGCAGCGTAAGAGGGTTACCCAATCAGCCCCAGCATTTT. This gives the protein CASSVRGLPNQPQHF.

The V and J genes are TRBV30 and TRBJ1-1; no reliable D call. The ends were cut back, 4 bases at V and 1 base at J, with 4 bases in the middle. Germline lookup yields CDR1 GTSNPN and CDR2 SVGIG (reference sequence). CDR3 length: 11 residues. CDR3 in DNA: TGTGCCTGGATTCCGAACACTGAAGCTTTCTTT. Translating gives CAWIPNTEAFF.

The table lists this clone with a few counts. This chain uses TRBV6-5 with TRBJ1-5; 10 bases match TRBD1. From germline, CDR1 is MNHEY and CDR2 SVGAGI. The V and J ends lost 5 bases and 7 bases, in that order; junction bases with no gene match: 8. There are 15 residues in the CDR3. The chain's CDR3 is CASSKDRGLKQPQHF. DNA of the CDR3: TGTGCCAGCAGTAAAGACAGGGGGCTAAAACAGCCCCAGCATTTT.

The rearrangement links TRBV5-6 to TRBJ2-7; D not resolved. The CDR3 has 13 residues. Germline CDR1 reads SGHDT; CDR2 reads YYEEEE. Trimming left V 5 bases short and J 6 bases short, with 15 bases between. The CDR3 DNA sequence: TGTGCCAGCAGGAGAACAACCCAGTCCGAGCAGTACTTC. Protein: CASRRTTQSEQYF. Complete variable domain (other parts from reference TRBV5-6 and TRBJ2-7): DAGVTQSPTHLIKTRGQQVTLRCSPKSGHDTVSWYQQALGQGPQFIFQYYEEEERQRGNFPDRFSGHQFPNYSSELNVNALLLGDSALYLCASRRTTQSEQYFGPGTRLTVT.

This clone was seen a single time. The chain recombines TRBV7-6 with TRBJ2-1, with D possibly being TRBD1 or TRBD2 (6 bases each). V dropped 1 base and J dropped 2 bases, with 12 bases sitting between them. Germline V gene data show CDR1 as SGHVS and CDR2 as FNYEAQ. CDR3 length: 16 amino acids. The CDR3 DNA sequence: TGTGCCAGCAGCTTAGTAGGGGGGAATACCTACAATGAGCAGTTCTTC. The encoded protein is CASSLVGGNTYNEQFF. Complete variable domain (other parts from reference TRBV7-6 and TRBJ2-1): GAGVSQSPRYKVTKRGQDVALRCDPISGHVSLYWYRQALGQGPEFLTYFNYEAQQDKSGLPNDRFSAERPEGSISTLTIQRTEQRDSAMYRCASSLVGGNTYNEQFFGPGTRLTVL.

This chain joins TRBV7-8 and TRBJ2-2, with D perhaps TRBD1 or TRBD2 (5 bases each). V was shortened by 3 bases and J by 2 bases, with 10 bases between the two germline ends. The CDR3 sequence is 15 residues long. Looked up from germline, CDR1 is SGHVS and CDR2 is FQNEAQ. In DNA form, the CDR3 reads TGTGCCAGCAGCTTGAGGGGATTAAACACCGGGGAGCTGTTTTTT. As protein: CASSLRGLNTGELFF. Combining the CDR3 with reference TRBV7-8 and TRBJ2-2 gives the whole variable domain GAGVSQSPRYKVAKRGQDVALRCDPISGHVSLFWYQQALGQGPEFLTYFQNEAQLDKSGLPSDRFFAERPEGSVSTLKIQRTQQEDSAVYLCASSLRGLNTGELFFGEGSRLTVL.

This chain uses TRBV5-1 with TRBJ2-1; TRBD1 agrees at 7 bases. Germline loops: CDR1 SGHRS, CDR2 YFSETQ. The CDR3 consists of 13 residues. Trimming cost V 9 bases and J 10 bases; bases outside gene matches: 13. DNA of the CDR3: TGCGCCACTTCGACAGGGCCAGGTGCAGAGCAGTTCTTC. Translated: CATSTGPGAEQFF.

The chain has TRBV6-6 and TRBJ1-6, with a weak D call TRBD1 (5 bases). CDR1 is MNHNY and CDR2 is SVGAGI in the germline V gene (reference sequence). Trimming cost V 2 bases and J 7 bases, with 9 bases left between them. The CDR3 length is 14 residues. CDR3 DNA: TGTGCCAGCAGTTACACGGGGGAGAATTCACCCCTCCACTTT. It specifies CASSYTGENSPLHF.

This sequence joins TRBV6-5 and TRBJ1-6; D is unresolved. V lost 7 bases and J lost 5, with 12 bases in between. Looked up from germline, CDR1 is MNHEY and CDR2 is SVGAGI. The CDR3 has 14 amino acids. The CDR3 region has the DNA TGTGCCAGCAACCCCCGGACCCATAATTCACCCCTCCACTTT. The encoded protein is CASNPRTHNSPLHF.